Sequencing of this T cell receptor (beta chain) was carried out in a study of T-cell memory formation after mild COVID-19. Overall study context: For the most part, TCR clusters were specific to one donor.

With constant-segment primers, 5'RACE yielded cDNA libraries of TCR alpha and TCR beta that carried sample barcodes and UMIs. One entry per CDR3 protein results from TCRdb running MiXCR on the 5' RACE reads. The sample holds 200,000 to 250,000 distinct CDR3 sequences, more than 25% seen once. Comments on this clonotype: Its antigen is as yet unknown.

Germline CDR1 reads MNHEY; CDR2 reads SMNVEV (reference sequence). The CDR3 has 17 amino acids. V shed 2 bases, J shed 3 bases, and the junction held 10 bases outside the gene matches. Overall study results and limits: Mainly in CM and EM were contracting CD4+ clones; CD8+ were in EMRA.

The specimen sequenced was PBMCs or a T cell subset sorted from them (not recorded which). The chain couples TRBV27 to TRBJ1-1; 9 bases match TRBD1. The TCR originated in an adult woman who had mild COVID-19 (a few samples of this study predate the infection). Cell type and time point are not known. The CDR3 is CASSLRQGGVGYTEAFF. CDR3 nucleotides: TGTGCCAGCAGTTTAAGACAGGGGGGAGTGGGGTACACTGAAGCTTTCTTT.